Listed below are T cell receptor beta chains from one sample, sequenced in a study of blood T cell repertoires in COVID-19. TCRdb's table, derived via immunoSEQ multiplex PCR, lists solely in-frame clones and lacks some. This table has 130,000 or so clones, approximately 84% appearing once. The material sequenced was peripheral blood. The source is a woman aged 55-69 years with acute or convalescent COVID-19. CDR3s include the opening cysteine and the closing phenylalanine or tryptophan. A D gene is named only where the DNA matches it firmly. Clone size appears in some rows only: once, few, many, or a class for an expanded clone.

J gene | D gene | V gene | clone size | CDR3 protein | CDR3 DNA
TRBJ1-1 | TRBD1 | TRBV7-2 | . | CASSLFRGQEGTEAFF | TGTGCCAGCAGCTTATTTCGGGGACAGGAAGGGACTGAAGCTTTCTTT
TRBJ2-7 | TRBD2 | TRBV27 | . | CASSSGLAGVYEQYF | TGTGCCAGCAGTTCCGGGCTAGCGGGAGTCTACGAGCAGTACTTC
TRBJ1-2 | . | TRBV3-1/TRBV3-2 | . | CASQGGSGSYGYTF | TGTGCCAGCCAGGGAGGGTCAGGGAGCTATGGCTACACCTTC
TRBJ2-3 | . | TRBV15 | few | CATSAPRGKGTDTQYF | TGTGCCACCAGCGCCCCAAGGGGGAAAGGGACAGATACGCAGTATTTT
TRBJ1-6 | . | TRBV7-8 | . | CASSVWGGEYNSPLHF | TGTGCCAGCAGCGTGTGGGGGGGAGAATATAATTCACCCCTCCACTTT
TRBJ1-4 | . | TRBV18 | . | CASSPDTAQATKLFF | TGTGCCAGCTCACCAGACACCGCACAAGCCACAAAACTGTTTTTT
TRBJ2-7 | . | TRBV2 | . | CASSGARGNIYEQYF | TGTGCCAGCTCAGGGGCGAGAGGGAATATCTACGAGCAGTACTTC
TRBJ1-2 | . | TRBV2 | . | CASELNRERYTF | TGTGCCAGCGAGCTAAACAGGGAGCGCTACACCTTC
TRBJ1-1 | . | TRBV9 | . | CASSPSWRGNTEAFF | TGTGCCAGCAGCCCAAGCTGGCGGGGGAACACTGAAGCTTTCTTT
TRBJ1-2 | . | TRBV7-9 | . | CASSPRVDYGYTF | TGTGCCAGCAGCCCTCGGGTGGACTATGGCTACACCTTC
TRBJ1-3 | TRBD1 | TRBV6-1 | . | CASSETTGGRTIYF | TGTGCCAGCAGTGAGACAACAGGGGGAAGGACCATATATTTT
TRBJ2-5 | TRBD2 | TRBV3-1/TRBV3-2 | . | CASSTSGGHSETQYF | TGTGCCAGCAGCACCAGCGGGGGACATAGTGAGACCCAGTACTTC
TRBJ1-1 | . | TRBV6-5 | . | CASSRGLNTEAFF | TGTGCCAGCAGTCGGGGGTTGAACACTGAAGCTTTCTTT
TRBJ2-2 | . | TRBV12-3/TRBV12-4 | . | CASGWSTGELFF | TGTGCCAGCGGGTGGAGCACCGGGGAGCTGTTTTTT
TRBJ2-1 | . | TRBV27 | . | CASSSRPGGPYNEQFF | TGTGCCAGCAGTTCCCGTCCGGGGGGCCCCTACAATGAGCAGTTCTTC
TRBJ1-2 | . | TRBV5-1 | . | CASSPGGTGNYGYTF | TGCGCCAGCAGCCCGGGCGGGACGGGCAACTATGGCTACACCTTC
TRBJ1-2 | . | TRBV12-3/TRBV12-4 | once | CASSPGGGDGYTF | TGTGCCAGCAGTCCGGGGGGAGGGGATGGCTACACCTTC
TRBJ1-1 | TRBD1 | TRBV29-1 | . | CSVETGGHEAFF | TGCAGCGTAGAGACAGGGGGCCATGAAGCTTTCTTT
TRBJ1-1 | TRBD1 | TRBV5-4 | once | CASRADRGIAFF | TGTGCCAGCAGGGCGGACAGGGGGATTGCTTTCTTT
TRBJ2-1 | TRBD2 | TRBV10-3 | . | CAITAGGQGYNEQFF | TGTGCCATCACAGCGGGGGGCCAAGGTTACAATGAGCAGTTCTTC
TRBJ1-1 | . | TRBV2 | . | CASNGEGDKRSAFF | TGTGCCAGCAACGGGGAAGGGGACAAAAGATCAGCTTTCTTT
TRBJ1-2 | . | TRBV4-1 | few | CASSQDSRGGYTF | TGCGCCAGCAGCCAAGATTCAAGGGGCGGCTACACCTTC
TRBJ2-3 | . | TRBV30 | . | CAWSVLSASVTQYF | TGTGCCTGGAGTGTATTATCGGCTAGTGTTACGCAGTATTTT
TRBJ1-5 | . | TRBV30 | . | CAWSVPVGAGQPQHF | TGTGCCTGGAGTGTCCCGGTGGGGGCAGGACAGCCCCAGCATTTT
TRBJ2-2 | . | TRBV18 | . | CASSHYSGELFF | TGTGCCAGCTCACACTACAGTGGGGAGCTGTTTTTT
TRBJ1-6 | . | TRBV3-1/TRBV3-2 | . | CASSQASATNSPLHF | TGTGCCAGCAGCCAAGCTAGCGCTACGAATTCACCCCTCCACTTT
TRBJ1-3 | TRBD1 | TRBV5-5 | . | CASSLDRGLGNTIYF | TGTGCCAGCAGCTTGGACAGGGGCCTTGGAAACACCATATATTTT
TRBJ1-5 | . | TRBV5-6 | . | CASSNNYDQPQHF | TGTGCCAGCAGCAATAACTATGATCAGCCCCAGCATTTT
TRBJ1-3 | TRBD1 | TRBV9 | . | CATAKGAEGGNTIYF | TGTGCCACGGCCAAGGGGGCAGAGGGAGGAAACACCATATATTTT
TRBJ2-7 | TRBD2 | TRBV5-1 | . | CASRPLAGESYEQYF | TGCGCCAGCAGACCCTTAGCGGGGGAATCCTACGAGCAGTACTTC
TRBJ1-2 | TRBD1 | TRBV7-3 | . | CASSPGQGARGYTF | TGTGCCAGCAGCCCCGGACAGGGGGCGCGGGGCTACACCTTC
TRBJ1-5 | . | TRBV2 | . | CASRRSTVYNQPQHF | TGTGCCAGCAGGAGATCTACAGTATACAATCAACCCCAGCATTTT
TRBJ1-4 | TRBD1 | TRBV10-3 | . | CAISSGTGGQKLFF | TGTGCCATCAGTTCCGGGACAGGGGGCCAAAAACTGTTTTTT
TRBJ1-2 | . | TRBV12-3/TRBV12-4 | . | CASSAVGRYGYTF | TGTGCCAGCAGCGCCGTTGGCCGTTATGGCTACACCTTC
TRBJ2-1 | . | TRBV12-5 | . | CASGLGQANYNEQFF | TGTGCTAGTGGTTTGGGCCAGGCTAACTACAATGAGCAGTTCTTC
TRBJ1-2 | . | TRBV19 | . | CASSRSNYGYTF | TGTGCCAGTAGCCGGTCTAACTATGGCTACACCTTC
TRBJ1-2 | . | TRBV30 | few | CAWSRSRGYTF | TGTGCCTGGAGTAGATCTCGGGGCTACACCTTC
TRBJ2-1 | . | TRBV13 | . | CASSPLREHGPEQFF | TGTGCCAGCAGCCCCCTTCGGGAACACGGACCTGAGCAGTTCTTC
TRBJ1-1 | TRBD1 | TRBV7-3 | . | CASSPYRDRGLTEAFF | TGTGCCAGCAGCCCATACCGGGACAGGGGGCTCACTGAAGCTTTCTTT
TRBJ1-2 | . | TRBV15 | . | CATSRDRGAYGYTF | TGTGCCACCAGCAGAGACCGGGGGGCTTATGGCTACACCTTC
TRBJ1-2 | TRBD1 | TRBV24-1 | . | CATSGTGLLYGYTF | TGTGCCACCAGCGGGACAGGGCTCCTCTATGGCTACACCTTC
TRBJ2-1 | TRBD2 | TRBV2 | . | CASRGLAAYNEQFF | TGTGCCAGCAGGGGACTAGCGGCATACAATGAGCAGTTCTTC
TRBJ1-6 | . | TRBV5-8 | . | CASNAPGQGSPLHF | TGTGCCAGCAACGCCCCGGGACAAGGTTCACCCCTCCACTTT
TRBJ2-3 | . | TRBV6-2/TRBV6-3 | . | CASSTPLAGRTDTQYF | TGTGCCAGCAGTACCCCCCTGGCGGGTAGGACAGATACGCAGTATTTT
TRBJ1-1 | . | TRBV30 | . | CAWSVNWLEPTEAFF | TGTGCCTGGAGTGTAAATTGGCTCGAACCCACTGAAGCTTTCTTT
TRBJ1-2 | . | TRBV19 | . | CASSIEPGQMDGYTF | TGTGCCAGTAGTATAGAGCCGGGACAAATGGATGGCTACACCTTC
TRBJ1-1 | . | TRBV14 | . | CASSRDLNTEAFF | TGTGCCAGCAGCCGGGACTTGAACACTGAAGCTTTCTTT
TRBJ2-2 | TRBD1 | TRBV7-3 | . | CASSNTFGTVNTGELFF | TGTGCCAGCAGCAACACCTTCGGGACAGTGAACACCGGGGAGCTGTTTTTT